This T cell receptor (beta chain) was obtained from a study of blood T cell repertoires in COVID-19. Whole-study context: Specimens from acute and convalescent COVID-19 originated in the United States, Italy and Spain. Sources were T cells, B-cell-depleted T cells, or PBMCs; the material itself was cDNA or gDNA.

Methods used by the authors: Scientists estimated how many nucleated cells there were by amplifying reference gene primers. Some clones are missing from TCRdb's copy, which holds only in-frame ones; the method was immunoSEQ multiplex PCR. That table supplies the V and J calls and clone size; D and trimming were determined from the DNA. This table has roughly 70,000 clones, 70% to 80% appearing once. Trimming stripped 3 bases from V and 1 base from J, with 12 bases between. The length of the CDR3 is 15 residues. The V gene's germline CDR1 is GTSNPN and CDR2 SVGIG (reference sequence). This clonotype was obtained from a human donor in a cohort sampled during active COVID-19. This chain joins TRBV30 and TRBJ2-2; D possibly corresponds to TRBD1 (6 bases). Sequences were obtained from peripheral blood. CDR3 DNA: TGTGCCTGGAGGACAGGCGGTATGAACACCGGGGAGCTGTTTTTT. It is translated as CAWRTGGMNTGELFF.